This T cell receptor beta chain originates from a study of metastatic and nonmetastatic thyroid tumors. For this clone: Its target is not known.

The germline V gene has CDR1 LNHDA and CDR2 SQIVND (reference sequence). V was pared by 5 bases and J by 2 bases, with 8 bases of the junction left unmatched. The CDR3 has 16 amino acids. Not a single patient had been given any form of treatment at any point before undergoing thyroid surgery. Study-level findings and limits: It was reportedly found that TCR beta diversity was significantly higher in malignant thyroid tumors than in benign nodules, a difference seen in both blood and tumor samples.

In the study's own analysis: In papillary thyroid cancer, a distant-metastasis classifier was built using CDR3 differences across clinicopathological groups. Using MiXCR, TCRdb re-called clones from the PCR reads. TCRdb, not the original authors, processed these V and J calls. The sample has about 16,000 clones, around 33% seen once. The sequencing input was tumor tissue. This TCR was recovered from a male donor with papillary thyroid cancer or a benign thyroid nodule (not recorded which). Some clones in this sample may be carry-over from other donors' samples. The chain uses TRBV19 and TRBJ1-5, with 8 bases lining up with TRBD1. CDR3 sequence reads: CASSVPGGAGNQPQHF. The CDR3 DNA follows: TGTGCCAGTAGTGTCCCAGGGGGCGCAGGCAATCAGCCCCAGCATTTT.